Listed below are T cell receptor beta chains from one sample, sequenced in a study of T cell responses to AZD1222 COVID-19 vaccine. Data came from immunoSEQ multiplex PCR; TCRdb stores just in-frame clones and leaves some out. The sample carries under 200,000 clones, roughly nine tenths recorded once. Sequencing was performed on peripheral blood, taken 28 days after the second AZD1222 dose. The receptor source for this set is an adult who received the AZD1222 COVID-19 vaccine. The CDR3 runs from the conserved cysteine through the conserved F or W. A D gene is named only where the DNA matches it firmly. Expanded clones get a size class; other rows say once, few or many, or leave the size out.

CDR3 protein: CASSYLLAGNEQFF
CDR3 DNA: TGTGCCAGCAGTTACCTCCTAGCGGGGAATGAGCAGTTCTTC
J gene: TRBJ2-1
D gene: TRBD2
V gene: TRBV6-2/TRBV6-3
clone size: NA

CDR3 protein: CASSFIPERGDYNEQFF
CDR3 DNA: TGTGCCAGCAGCTTTATTCCGGAGCGGGGAGACTACAATGAGCAGTTCTTC
J gene: TRBJ2-1
D gene: TRBD2
V gene: TRBV7-2
clone size: NA

CDR3 protein: CASSQDGPRGYTF
CDR3 DNA: TGCGCCAGCAGCCAAGATGGTCCGAGGGGCTACACCTTC
J gene: TRBJ1-2
D gene: NA
V gene: TRBV4-3
clone size: NA

CDR3 protein: CASSLPLDYRPINTQYF
CDR3 DNA: TGTGCCAGCAGTTTACCGTTGGACTATCGACCTATCAATACGCAGTATTTT
J gene: TRBJ2-3
D gene: NA
V gene: TRBV27
clone size: NA

CDR3 protein: CASSLLPSQVSGNTIYF
CDR3 DNA: TGTGCCAGCAGCTTACTTCCGTCTCAAGTCTCTGGAAACACCATATATTTT
J gene: TRBJ1-3
D gene: NA
V gene: TRBV7-8
clone size: NA

CDR3 protein: CASNSGGAYNEQFF
CDR3 DNA: TGTGCCAGTAATAGCGGGGGGGCCTACAATGAGCAGTTCTTC
J gene: TRBJ2-1
D gene: TRBD2
V gene: TRBV3-1/TRBV3-2
clone size: NA

CDR3 protein: CASSPGGGPSYEQYF
CDR3 DNA: TGTGCCAGCAGCCCGGGCGGGGGGCCATCCTACGAGCAGTACTTC
J gene: TRBJ2-7
D gene: TRBD2
V gene: TRBV6-6
clone size: few

CDR3 protein: CASSLDIERTGKETQYF
CDR3 DNA: TGCGCCAGCAGCTTGGATATTGAGAGGACAGGAAAAGAGACCCAGTACTTC
J gene: TRBJ2-5
D gene: TRBD1
V gene: TRBV5-1
clone size: NA

CDR3 protein: CASSYFTDTQYF
CDR3 DNA: TGTGCCAGCAGTTACTTCACAGATACGCAGTATTTT
J gene: TRBJ2-3
D gene: NA
V gene: TRBV6-6
clone size: NA

CDR3 protein: CASSPPDYEQYF
CDR3 DNA: TGTGCCAGCAGTCCCCCGGACTACGAGCAGTACTTC
J gene: TRBJ2-7
D gene: NA
V gene: TRBV6-2/TRBV6-3
clone size: once

CDR3 protein: CASSLAASPLHF
CDR3 DNA: TGTGCCAGCAGTTTAGCGGCTTCACCCCTCCACTTT
J gene: TRBJ1-6
D gene: NA
V gene: TRBV28
clone size: NA

CDR3 protein: CAVTNRAGNEKLFF
CDR3 DNA: TGTGCCGTTACGAACCGAGCGGGTAATGAAAAACTGTTTTTT
J gene: TRBJ1-4
D gene: NA
V gene: TRBV7-9
clone size: NA

CDR3 protein: CASSQDLNSYEQYF
CDR3 DNA: TGTGCCAGCAGCCAAGATCTAAACTCCTACGAGCAGTACTTC
J gene: TRBJ2-7
D gene: NA
V gene: TRBV3-1/TRBV3-2
clone size: NA

CDR3 protein: CASSQDFGDRVHEQYF
CDR3 DNA: TGTGCCAGCAGCCAAGATTTTGGGGACAGGGTCCACGAGCAGTACTTC
J gene: TRBJ2-7
D gene: TRBD1
V gene: TRBV4-2
clone size: NA

CDR3 protein: CARGVGELFF
CDR3 DNA: TGTGCGCGGGGGGTCGGGGAGCTGTTTTTT
J gene: TRBJ2-2
D gene: TRBD2
V gene: TRBV30
clone size: NA

CDR3 protein: CSVAGRLNTEAFF
CDR3 DNA: TGCAGCGTTGCAGGCAGGCTGAACACTGAAGCTTTCTTT
J gene: TRBJ1-1
D gene: NA
V gene: TRBV29-1
clone size: NA

CDR3 protein: CASSETGEHQPQHF
CDR3 DNA: TGTGCCAGCAGTGAGACAGGGGAACATCAGCCCCAGCATTTT
J gene: TRBJ1-5
D gene: TRBD1
V gene: TRBV6-1
clone size: NA

CDR3 protein: CASSLEQGITGELFF
CDR3 DNA: TGTGCCAGCAGCTTAGAACAGGGTATCACCGGGGAGCTGTTTTTT
J gene: TRBJ2-2
D gene: NA
V gene: TRBV7-9
clone size: NA

CDR3 protein: CASSLEGGYGYTF
CDR3 DNA: TGTGCCAGCAGCTTAGAGGGTGGCTATGGCTACACCTTC
J gene: TRBJ1-2
D gene: NA
V gene: TRBV5-4
clone size: NA

CDR3 protein: CASSYSRRVYGYTF
CDR3 DNA: TGTGCCAGCAGTTACAGTCGCAGGGTCTATGGCTACACCTTC
J gene: TRBJ1-2
D gene: NA
V gene: TRBV6-5
clone size: NA

CDR3 protein: CASSLGTPNQPQHF
CDR3 DNA: TGTGCCAGCAGTTTAGGTACCCCCAATCAGCCCCAGCATTTT
J gene: TRBJ1-5
D gene: NA
V gene: TRBV27
clone size: NA

CDR3 protein: CASSPTGLEYYGYTF
CDR3 DNA: TGTGCCAGCAGTCCGACAGGGTTGGAGTACTATGGCTACACCTTC
J gene: TRBJ1-2
D gene: TRBD1
V gene: TRBV7-2
clone size: NA

CDR3 protein: CASSPSTGGNTEAFF
CDR3 DNA: TGTGCCAGCAGTCCCAGTACAGGGGGCAACACTGAAGCTTTCTTT
J gene: TRBJ1-1
D gene: TRBD1
V gene: TRBV25-1
clone size: NA

CDR3 protein: CASSLSPMGTGELFF
CDR3 DNA: TGTGCCAGCAGCTTGTCCCCAATGGGCACCGGGGAGCTGTTTTTT
J gene: TRBJ2-2
D gene: NA
V gene: TRBV5-4
clone size: few

CDR3 protein: CASSQPGTGTTEAFF
CDR3 DNA: TGCGCCAGCAGCCAACCCGGGACAGGGACCACTGAAGCTTTCTTT
J gene: TRBJ1-1
D gene: TRBD1
V gene: TRBV4-1
clone size: NA

CDR3 protein: CASSDRPGWEQFF
CDR3 DNA: TGTGCCAGCAGTGACAGGCCAGGGTGGGAGCAGTTCTTC
J gene: TRBJ2-1
D gene: NA
V gene: TRBV2
clone size: NA

CDR3 protein: CASSFRGGREQYF
CDR3 DNA: TGTGCCAGCAGCTTTAGGGGGGGTCGGGAGCAGTACTTC
J gene: TRBJ2-7
D gene: NA
V gene: TRBV7-2
clone size: NA

CDR3 protein: CASSPSGTGSRRELFF
CDR3 DNA: TGTGCCAGTAGTCCATCCGGGACAGGGTCCCGCCGGGAGCTGTTTTTT
J gene: TRBJ2-2
D gene: TRBD1
V gene: TRBV19
clone size: few

CDR3 protein: CASSFVSNYGYTF
CDR3 DNA: TGTGCCAGCAGTTTCGTCAGTAACTATGGCTACACCTTC
J gene: TRBJ1-2
D gene: NA
V gene: TRBV12-3/TRBV12-4
clone size: NA

CDR3 protein: CASSPPDRSSYNEQFF
CDR3 DNA: TGTGCCAGCAGCCCACCCGACAGGAGCTCCTACAATGAGCAGTTCTTC
J gene: TRBJ2-1
D gene: NA
V gene: TRBV7-9
clone size: NA

CDR3 protein: CASSPGAGNTEAFF
CDR3 DNA: TGTGCCAGCTCACCAGGGGCGGGGAACACTGAAGCTTTCTTT
J gene: TRBJ1-1
D gene: NA
V gene: TRBV18
clone size: NA

CDR3 protein: CATSRVRTGGFYEQYF
CDR3 DNA: TGTGCCACCAGCAGGGTGAGGACAGGAGGCTTCTACGAGCAGTACTTC
J gene: TRBJ2-7
D gene: TRBD1
V gene: TRBV15
clone size: NA

CDR3 protein: CASSQGEGPPPYTQYF
CDR3 DNA: TGCGCCAGCAGCCAAGGGGAGGGACCCCCGCCCTATACGCAGTATTTT
J gene: TRBJ2-3
D gene: TRBD2
V gene: TRBV4-1
clone size: NA

CDR3 protein: CASSLGVAGATDTQYF
CDR3 DNA: TGCGCCAGCAGCTTGGGGGTAGCGGGGGCCACAGATACGCAGTATTTT
J gene: TRBJ2-3
D gene: TRBD2
V gene: TRBV5-1
clone size: NA

CDR3 protein: CASSEKVTGELFF
CDR3 DNA: TGCGCCAGCAGTGAAAAGGTCACCGGGGAGCTGTTTTTT
J gene: TRBJ2-2
D gene: NA
V gene: TRBV10-1
clone size: NA

CDR3 protein: CASSLGLGPNSPLHF
CDR3 DNA: TGTGCCAGCAGCTTGGGCCTGGGGCCAAATTCACCCCTCCACTTT
J gene: TRBJ1-6
D gene: NA
V gene: TRBV5-8
clone size: NA

CDR3 protein: CASSLARRPETQYF
CDR3 DNA: TGCGCCAGCAGCTTGGCCCGGCGGCCGGAGACCCAGTACTTC
J gene: TRBJ2-5
D gene: NA
V gene: TRBV5-1
clone size: NA

CDR3 protein: CASSLRRGNEQFF
CDR3 DNA: TGTGCCAGCAGTTTAAGGAGGGGCAATGAGCAGTTCTTC
J gene: TRBJ2-1
D gene: NA
V gene: TRBV12-3/TRBV12-4
clone size: NA

CDR3 protein: CASSPNGAYNEQFF
CDR3 DNA: TGTGCCAGCTCACCGAACGGGGCCTACAATGAGCAGTTCTTC
J gene: TRBJ2-1
D gene: NA
V gene: TRBV18
clone size: NA

CDR3 protein: CASRLGEGAYNEQFF
CDR3 DNA: TGTGCCAGCAGGCTCGGAGAAGGGGCCTACAATGAGCAGTTCTTC
J gene: TRBJ2-1
D gene: NA
V gene: TRBV2
clone size: once

CDR3 protein: CASSGWTGAGELFF
CDR3 DNA: TGTGCCAGCAGCGGATGGACAGGGGCCGGGGAGCTGTTTTTT
J gene: TRBJ2-2
D gene: TRBD1
V gene: TRBV5-8
clone size: few

CDR3 protein: CASSLVGQGMGETQYF
CDR3 DNA: TGTGCCAGCAGCTTAGTCGGACAGGGGATGGGAGAGACCCAGTACTTC
J gene: TRBJ2-5
D gene: TRBD1
V gene: TRBV7-2
clone size: once

CDR3 protein: CASSPTVGASSGNTIYF
CDR3 DNA: TGTGCCAGCAGCCCTACGGTCGGCGCGAGCTCTGGAAACACCATATATTTT
J gene: TRBJ1-3
D gene: NA
V gene: TRBV14
clone size: NA

CDR3 protein: CASSPGGETQYF
CDR3 DNA: TGTGCCAGCTCACCAGGTGGAGAGACCCAGTACTTC
J gene: TRBJ2-5
D gene: NA
V gene: TRBV18
clone size: NA

CDR3 protein: CASSQAPYGQVLHEQYF
CDR3 DNA: TGTGCCAGCAGCCAAGCTCCTTACGGACAAGTCCTCCACGAGCAGTACTTC
J gene: TRBJ2-7
D gene: NA
V gene: TRBV4-2
clone size: NA

CDR3 protein: CASSLSGTDYEQYF
CDR3 DNA: TGTGCCAGCAGCTTGTCCGGGACCGACTACGAGCAGTACTTC
J gene: TRBJ2-7
D gene: NA
V gene: TRBV5-4
clone size: NA

CDR3 protein: CASSQTGGIGELFF
CDR3 DNA: TGCGCCAGCAGCCAAACGGGGGGGATCGGGGAGCTGTTTTTT
J gene: TRBJ2-2
D gene: TRBD2
V gene: TRBV4-1
clone size: once

CDR3 protein: CASSQGLGVTDTQYF
CDR3 DNA: TGTGCCAGCAGCCAAGGACTGGGGGTAACAGATACGCAGTATTTT
J gene: TRBJ2-3
D gene: NA
V gene: TRBV3-1/TRBV3-2
clone size: NA

CDR3 protein: CASSLGGGASNYGYTF
CDR3 DNA: TGTGCCAGCAGCCTAGGGGGTGGGGCTTCTAACTATGGCTACACCTTC
J gene: TRBJ1-2
D gene: NA
V gene: TRBV5-4
clone size: NA

CDR3 protein: CASSYLAFEQYF
CDR3 DNA: TGTGCCAGCAGCTACCTAGCTTTCGAGCAGTACTTC
J gene: TRBJ2-7
D gene: NA
V gene: TRBV7-2
clone size: NA

CDR3 protein: CASSEATPWDEQYF
CDR3 DNA: TGCGCCAGCAGTGAGGCTACGCCCTGGGACGAGCAGTACTTC
J gene: TRBJ2-7
D gene: NA
V gene: TRBV10-2
clone size: few

CDR3 protein: CASSLAGVWGRDTEAFF
CDR3 DNA: TGTGCCAGCAGCTTAGCGGGGGTTTGGGGGAGGGACACTGAAGCTTTCTTT
J gene: TRBJ1-1
D gene: NA
V gene: TRBV7-2
clone size: once